One and the same sample provided the 14 T cell receptor beta chains below, sequenced in a study of cytomegalovirus exposure and HLA in healthy donors. TCRdb keeps only in-frame clones here, not all; method: immunoSEQ multiplex PCR. This sample has about 130,000 clones, with about nine tenths found just once. The specimen sequenced was PBMCs. These receptors originate from a man younger than 40 in good health and CMV-seronegative.

Only one count was recorded for this clone. This chain links TRBV2 with TRBJ2-7, with a weak D call TRBD1 (7 bases). The CDR3 totals 16 residues. Trimming pared 1 base from V and 3 bases from J, leaving 16 bases between. From germline, CDR1 is SNHLY and CDR2 FYNNEI. CDR3 region: CASSEVGGGAFYEQYF. As DNA, the CDR3 is TGTGCCAGCAGTGAAGTAGGAGGGGGCGCGTTCTACGAGCAGTACTTC.

V usage is TRBV5-1 and J usage is TRBJ2-3, with 10 bases that match TRBD2. CDR3 size: 15 residues. V lost 4 bases and J lost 3; bases outside the gene matches: 5. Germline lookup yields CDR1 SGHRS and CDR2 YFSETQ. The CDR3 coding sequence is TGCGCCAGCAGCCAAGCGGGAGGGCGGACAGATACGCAGTATTTT. It yields the protein CASSQAGGRTDTQYF.

This sequence joins TRBV5-4 and TRBJ1-2; the D is unclear. Per germline, CDR1 SGHNT and CDR2 YYREEE (reference sequence). This CDR3 is 13 amino acids long. Between the trimmed V and J ends, which lost 4 bases and 2 bases, there was a span of 9 bases. CDR3: CASSGAENYGYTF. Here the CDR3 DNA reads TGTGCCAGCAGCGGAGCAGAGAACTATGGCTACACCTTC.

CDR3 sequence (DNA): TGTGCCAGCAGTCGACAGGGGAGGAAGAACACCATATATTTT. Its protein is CASSRQGRKNTIYF. The chain has TRBV6-5 and TRBJ1-3; 8 bases fit TRBD1. Germline CDR1 MNHEY, CDR2 SVGAGI. With V trimmed by 5 bases and J by 7 bases, 7 bases remained unmatched. This CDR3 comprises 14 residues.

This clone turned up a few times. The rearrangement joins TRBV29-1 to TRBJ1-2, with D hard to call. The CDR3 has 11 amino acids. V dropped 3 bases and J dropped 6 bases, with 8 bases sitting between them. Germline V gene data show CDR1 as SQVTM and CDR2 as ANQGSEA. The chain's CDR3 is CSVDVADGYTF. The CDR3 coding sequence is TGCAGCGTTGATGTCGCAGATGGCTACACCTTC.

The J gene is TRBJ2-3, the V gene TRBV5-1; 10 bases line up with TRBD1. With 4 bases clipped from V and 5 bases from J, the junction kept 7 bases outside the gene matches. This CDR3 has 15 amino acids. Per germline, CDR1 SGHRS and CDR2 YFSETQ. The CDR3 loop reads CASSDGTGVLDTQYF. CDR3 coding DNA: TGCGCCAGCAGCGACGGGACAGGGGTCTTAGATACGCAGTATTTT.

This chain joins TRBV6-5 and TRBJ1-1, with D possibly being TRBD1 (5 bases). The ends were cut back, 0 bases at V and 5 bases at J, with 13 bases in the middle. Germline CDR1 is MNHEY and CDR2 is SVGAGI. The CDR3 runs to 15 residues. CDR3 sequence: CASSYSREGWTEAFF. DNA for the CDR3: TGTGCCAGCAGTTACTCGAGGGAGGGGTGGACTGAAGCTTTCTTT.

The chain recombines TRBV2 with TRBJ1-5; D remains unclear. Germline-derived CDR1 and CDR2 are SNHLY and FYNNEI. The CDR3 extends over 14 amino acids. V lost 4 bases to trimming and J lost 0 bases, with 7 bases between them. The CDR3 is CASSVPSSNQPQHF. The CDR3 nucleotides are TGTGCCAGCAGTGTCCCCAGTAGCAATCAGCCCCAGCATTTT.

This clone was seen only a few times. The CDR3 sequence is CASSPVAGLAGSYEQYF. The CDR3 DNA is TGTGCCAGTAGTCCAGTCGCGGGGCTAGCGGGATCCTACGAGCAGTACTTC. J is TRBJ2-7 and V is TRBV19; 9 nucleotides line up with TRBD2. J lost 1 base, V lost 5 bases, and 12 bases had no gene match. CDR1 and CDR2 (germline): LNHDA, SQIVND (reference sequence). The CDR3 spans 17 residues.

V gene TRBV14 combines with J gene TRBJ2-3; TRBD2 agrees at 10 bases. This CDR3 is 16 amino acids long. The ends lost 4 bases at V and 1 base at J; junction bases unmatched: 5. Germline values: CDR1 SGHDN, CDR2 FVKESK. This CDR3 reads CASSPLAGMRTDTQYF. Here the CDR3 DNA reads TGTGCCAGCAGCCCACTAGCGGGGATGCGCACAGATACGCAGTATTTT.

Details on this clone: Relative to the germline gene, one junction end is altered; a read error may explain this. The chain joins TRBV4-1 to TRBJ2-7, with 10 nucleotides matching TRBD1. The CDR3 sequence is 17 residues long. In germline, CDR1 is MGHRA, CDR2 YSYEKL. The CDR3 DNA reads as TGCGCCAGCAGTCAAGGCGGGGTCGGGACAGGGGTGTCGGGGCAGTACTTC. This translates into CASSQGGVGTGVSGQYF.

The chain uses TRBV7-6 and TRBJ1-5; D uncertain. The CDR3 length is 13 residues. The germline V gene encodes CDR1 SGHVS and CDR2 FNYEAQ. The V and J ends lost 2 bases and 10 bases respectively, with 12 bases between them. This chain's CDR3 is CASSLQIATPQHF. The CDR3, as DNA: TGTGCCAGCAGCTTACAGATAGCAACACCCCAGCATTTT.

V and J are TRBV7-6 and TRBJ2-2; TRBD2 is a possible D gene (5 bases). The germline V gene has CDR1 SGHVS and CDR2 FNYEAQ. The CDR3 loop spans 12 amino acids. Trimming stripped 7 bases from V and 3 bases from J, with 6 bases between. DNA for the CDR3: TGTGCCAGCACGGGGTACACCGGGGAGCTGTTTTTT. It encodes CASTGYTGELFF.

This chain connects TRBV7-2 to TRBJ1-5; D remains ambiguous. The CDR3 has 14 amino acids. The V gene lost 1 base and the J gene lost 3 bases, with 7 bases spanning the gap. Looked up from germline, CDR1 is SGHTA and CDR2 is FQGNSA. CDR3 sequence reads: CASSLVNINQPQHF. DNA of the CDR3: TGTGCCAGCAGCTTAGTCAACATCAATCAGCCCCAGCATTTT.